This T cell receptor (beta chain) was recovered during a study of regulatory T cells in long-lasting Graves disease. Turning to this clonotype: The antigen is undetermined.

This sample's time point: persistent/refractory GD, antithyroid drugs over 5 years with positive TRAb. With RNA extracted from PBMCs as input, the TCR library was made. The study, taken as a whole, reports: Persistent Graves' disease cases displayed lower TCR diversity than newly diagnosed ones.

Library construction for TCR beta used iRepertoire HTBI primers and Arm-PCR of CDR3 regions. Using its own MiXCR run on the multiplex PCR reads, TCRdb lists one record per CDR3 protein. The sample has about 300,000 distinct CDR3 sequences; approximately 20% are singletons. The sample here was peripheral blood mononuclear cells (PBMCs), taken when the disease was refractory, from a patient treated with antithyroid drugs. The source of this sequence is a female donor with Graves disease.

CDR3 bases: TGCGCCAGCAGCCTACGCCCACTAGCGGACACAGATACGCAGTATTTT. It translates to CASSLRPLADTDTQYF. The gene calls are TRBV4-1 and TRBJ2-3; 8 bases line up with TRBD2. V trimming: 4 bases; J trimming: 2 bases; junction bases outside the gene matches: 8. CDR3 length: 16 amino acids. CDR1 is MGHRA, CDR2 YSYEKL, per germline.